These T cell receptor beta chains were read from a single sample in a study of spatial heterogeneity in lung cancer. One entry per CDR3 protein results from TCRdb running MiXCR on the 5' RACE reads. This sample has more than 25,000 distinct CDR3 sequences, with 5% to 6% found just once. The sample here was PBMCs, taken at follow-up. These receptors all come from a male donor with early-stage non-small cell lung cancer. Each CDR3 is given with its conserved first and last residue. The order of the fields is J gene, V gene, clone size, D gene, CDR3 DNA, CDR3 protein. The D gene is left open where the match is weak. Clone size is shown for a subset of rows, as once, few, many or a class of expanded clone.

TRBJ1-2 | TRBV6-5 | few | TRBD1 | TGTGCCAGCAGTTACTCGACAGGGGGACTCTATGGCTACACCTTC | CASSYSTGGLYGYTF
TRBJ2-2 | TRBV25-1 | many | TRBD1 | TGTGCCAGCAGCCACCCCCTGAGGGCAGGGGGTTACACCGGGGAGCTGTTTTTT | CASSHPLRAGGYTGELFF
TRBJ1-3 | TRBV11-2 | many | - | TGTGCCAGCAGTTTTACCGGGCGGGGAAACACCATATATTTT | CASSFTGRGNTIYF
TRBJ2-3 | TRBV18 | medium-sized | - | TGTGCCAGCTCACCCCAGGAGGGCTCAGATACGCAGTATTTT | CASSPQEGSDTQYF
TRBJ2-7 | TRBV20-1 | many | - | TGCAGTGCTGCCCCTTCATGGAACGAGCAGTACTTC | CSAAPSWNEQYF
TRBJ1-1 | TRBV7-2 | few | TRBD1 | TGTGCCAGCAGCCAGATAAGGGGGCGCGGCACTGAAGCTTTCTTT | CASSQIRGRGTEAFF
TRBJ1-1 | TRBV6-4 | medium-sized | - | TGTGCCAGCAGCCAGAGAAGTAACACTGAAGCTTTCTTT | CASSQRSNTEAFF
TRBJ2-7 | TRBV7-9 | many | - | TGTGCCAGCAGCCGGCAAAGCTACGAGCAGTACTTC | CASSRQSYEQYF
TRBJ1-2 | TRBV6-2/TRBV6-3 | many | - | TGTGCCAGCAGTTCCGGGACGGACCATATTCGCTACACCTTC | CASSSGTDHIRYTF
TRBJ1-2 | TRBV6-2/TRBV6-3 | many | TRBD1 | TGTGCCAGCAGTTACGGGGGACAGGCGGGAGGCTACACCTTC | CASSYGGQAGGYTF
TRBJ1-2 | TRBV7-8 | many | - | TGTGCCAGCGATGGGCCTAGCTACGGCTACACCTTC | CASDGPSYGYTF
TRBJ1-2 | TRBV7-9 | - | - | TGTGCCAGCAGCTTGGACAGACATGGCTACACCTTC | CASSLDRHGYTF
TRBJ2-3 | TRBV15 | few | - | TGTGCCACCAGCTCTGTAAAAGGGGATACGCAGTATTTT | CATSSVKGDTQYF
TRBJ2-1 | TRBV6-5 | - | - | TGTGCCAGCAGCCCAGGGGGGGCGGGGTACAATGAGCAGTTCTTC | CASSPGGAGYNEQFF
TRBJ1-5 | TRBV7-2 | many | - | TGTGCCAGCAGCTTAGGGACAGAAGGACAGCCCCAGCATTTT | CASSLGTEGQPQHF
TRBJ2-3 | TRBV24-1 | many | TRBD2 | TGTGCCACCAGTGAACCGATCGGGACTAGCGGGGCCCATACGCAGTATTTT | CATSEPIGTSGAHTQYF
TRBJ1-1 | TRBV2 | few | - | TGTGCCAGCATATCAGGGCCGAACACTGAAGCTTTCTTT | CASISGPNTEAFF
TRBJ2-3 | TRBV7-7 | many | - | TGTGCTAGCAGCTTAGCGCTAGGCACAGATACGCAGTATTTT | CASSLALGTDTQYF
TRBJ2-7 | TRBV20-1 | many | - | TGCAGTGCTAGACACAGGACGGTGGATCCCTACGAGCAGTACTTC | CSARHRTVDPYEQYF
TRBJ1-1 | TRBV6-5 | few | TRBD1 | TGTGCCAGCAGATCTGACAGGGTGGGCACTGAAGCTTTCTTT | CASRSDRVGTEAFF
TRBJ2-3 | TRBV7-9 | many | - | TGTGCCAGCAGCTTAGATGCGGGGCCACCAGATACGCAGTATTTT | CASSLDAGPPDTQYF
TRBJ2-1 | TRBV29-1 | many | - | TGCAGCGTTGAACAGAATGGGTTCTTC | CSVEQNGFF
TRBJ2-7 | TRBV20-1 | medium-sized | - | TGCAGTGCTAGAGAAACCGGGACCATCGAAAACTTC | CSARETGTIENF
TRBJ2-6 | TRBV12-5 | few | - | TGTGCTAGTGGTTTCCAGAGCTCTGGGGCCAACGTCCTGACTTTC | CASGFQSSGANVLTF
TRBJ2-2 | TRBV12-3/TRBV12-4 | many | TRBD1 | TGTGCCAGCAGTTTAGTAGGGGGCAGCGGGGAGCTGTTTTTT | CASSLVGGSGELFF
TRBJ2-3 | TRBV10-3 | - | - | TGTGCCATCAGTGTCGGTTCGGGAGCTAGCGCAGATACGCAGTATTTT | CAISVGSGASADTQYF
TRBJ2-5 | TRBV6-2/TRBV6-3 | many | - | TGTGCCAGCAGTTATCTAAGCGTCCAAGAGACCCAGTACTTC | CASSYLSVQETQYF
TRBJ1-5 | TRBV27 | - | TRBD1 | TGTGCCAGCAGTGGACAGGGGGCTGTCAATCAGCCCCAGCATTTT | CASSGQGAVNQPQHF
TRBJ1-2 | TRBV20-1 | many | TRBD1 | TGCAGTGCCCGTTCGACAGGGTTTGACGGCTACACCTTC | CSARSTGFDGYTF
TRBJ1-6 | TRBV10-3 | few | - | TGTGCCATCAGCCCGGGACAATCAAAGTCACCCCTCCACTTT | CAISPGQSKSPLHF
TRBJ2-1 | TRBV11-1 | many | - | TGTGCCAGCAGCTGGGGACGGGCCTACAATGAGCAGTTCTTC | CASSWGRAYNEQFF
TRBJ2-4 | TRBV5-4 | many | - | TGTGCCAGCAGCTTACAGTCAATAAACATTCAGTACTTC | CASSLQSINIQYF
TRBJ2-2 | TRBV12-3/TRBV12-4 | many | - | TGTGCCAGCAGCCCGGACCTACCGTCCGGGGAGCTGTTTTTT | CASSPDLPSGELFF
TRBJ2-1 | TRBV3-1 | many | - | TGTGCCAGCAGCCACCAGGGGTTTCACAATGAGCAGTTCTTC | CASSHQGFHNEQFF
TRBJ2-5 | TRBV7-9 | many | - | TGTGCCAGCAGACAGACAACCCCTGGAGAGACCCAGTACTTC | CASRQTTPGETQYF
TRBJ2-3 | TRBV25-1 | many | - | TGTGCCAGCAGTTGGGCCGCAGATACGCAGTATTTT | CASSWAADTQYF
TRBJ2-1 | TRBV5-1 | many | - | TGCGCCAGCAGCTTGGCACCAGGGGATGAGCAGTTCTTC | CASSLAPGDEQFF
TRBJ2-5 | TRBV12-3/TRBV12-4 | many | - | - | CASSSTLGLAGGPGETQYF
TRBJ2-3 | TRBV5-5 | many | TRBD2 | TGTGCCAGCAGCTTTTCTACCGGGGGGGCCGCGTCAGATACGCAGTATTTT | CASSFSTGGAASDTQYF
TRBJ2-3 | TRBV5-1 | - | TRBD2 | TGCGCCTGCAGCTTCGGACTAGCGGGACAGACATTCACAGATACGCAGTATTTT | CACSFGLAGQTFTDTQYF
TRBJ1-1 | TRBV30 | many | - | TGTGCCTGGAGTTTGCACTCGAACACTGAAGCTTTCTTT | CAWSLHSNTEAFF
TRBJ2-3 | TRBV5-6 | few | - | TGTGCCAGCAGCCGGGACGGCACAGATACGCAGTATTTT | CASSRDGTDTQYF
TRBJ1-2 | TRBV2 | many | TRBD1 | TGTGCCAGCAGTGAAGCCCCTGGGCAGGGGGCGTATGGCTACACCTTC | CASSEAPGQGAYGYTF
TRBJ2-2 | TRBV5-4 | many | - | TGTGCCAGCAGCGTAGTCAAGAACACCGGGGAGCTGTTTTTT | CASSVVKNTGELFF
TRBJ1-5 | TRBV14 | many | - | TGTGCCAGCAGCCAAGATCTGACAGCCCAGCATTTT | CASSQDLTAQHF
TRBJ1-2 | TRBV3-1 | many | - | TGTGCCAGCAGCTCTCGGAGGGGAAACTATGGCTACACCTTC | CASSSRRGNYGYTF
TRBJ1-1 | TRBV7-2 | few | TRBD1 | TGTGCCAGCAGCACCCCCGGGACAGCGAGCCCTGAAGCTTTCTTT | CASSTPGTASPEAFF
TRBJ1-1 | TRBV25-1 | many | - | TGTGCCAGCAGACACCAGAACACTGAAGCTTTCTTT | CASRHQNTEAFF
TRBJ2-3 | TRBV28 | many | - | TGTGCCAGCAGTTTAAGGGCAGGGGTCCTTTGGGATACGCAGTATTTT | CASSLRAGVLWDTQYF
TRBJ2-5 | TRBV20-1 | many | - | TGCAGTGCCAGGCAAGAGACCCAGTACTTC | CSARQETQYF
TRBJ2-7 | TRBV11-2 | - | TRBD1 | TGTGCCAGCAGCCCACCGGGACAGAATCCCTACGAGCAGTACTTC | CASSPPGQNPYEQYF
TRBJ1-2 | TRBV7-9 | many | TRBD1 | TGTGCCAGCAGCTTAGAGACAGGGTCAAGAGGCTACACCTTC | CASSLETGSRGYTF
TRBJ2-1 | TRBV5-1 | many | TRBD2 | TGCGCCAGCAGCTGGCCCCAGCGGGGAGAATCCTACAATGAGCAGTTCTTC | CASSWPQRGESYNEQFF
TRBJ2-5 | TRBV19 | many | TRBD1 | TGTGCCAGTAGTATAGGAGGACAGGCCCCGGGGGAGACCCAGTACTTC | CASSIGGQAPGETQYF
TRBJ1-1 | TRBV28 | many | - | TGTGCCAGCAGTTTGGAGGTCTTAGGAGAAGCTTTCTTT | CASSLEVLGEAFF
TRBJ2-1 | TRBV18 | few | TRBD2 | TGTGCCAGCTCACCCGTCGGACTAGCGGGAAGGAATGAGCAGTTCTTC | CASSPVGLAGRNEQFF
TRBJ2-2 | TRBV18 | many | - | TGTGCCAGCTCACCACCTTCGAACAGGGTTACCGGGGAGCTGTTTTTT | CASSPPSNRVTGELFF
TRBJ1-4 | TRBV6-1 | - | - | TGTGCCAGCAGTGGAAGTTATCGACGGGGAGAAAAACTGTTTTTT | CASSGSYRRGEKLFF
TRBJ2-7 | TRBV9 | many | TRBD2 | TGTGCCAGCAGCTTCTCGGGGGGGCCCGAGCAGTACTTC | CASSFSGGPEQYF